Described below is a single T cell receptor beta chain sequence and its context. The data were obtained in a study of shared clonotypes between healthy human individuals. CDR1 and CDR2 (germline): SGHTA, FQGNSA. Trimming cost V 4 bases and J 3 bases, with 12 bases left between them. The CDR3 is 14 amino acids. The test was conducted at deep level. This table comes from immunoSEQ multiplex PCR, and its TCRdb copy is limited to in-frame clones, with some not included. This sample has over 750,000 clones, with roughly 96% found just once. Naive CD8 cells, CD45RO-negative and positively selected for CCR7, excluded terminally differentiated effector memory CD45RA+ cells.

The TCR originated in a man younger than 40 in good health. The chain has TRBV7-2 and TRBJ1-1, with D unresolved. The sample consisted of naive CD8+ T cells sorted from blood. The CDR3 spells CASSWAALDTEAFF. CDR3 bases: TGTGCCAGCAGCTGGGCGGCTCTGGACACTGAAGCTTTCTTT.